A selection of T cell receptor beta chains follows, all from one sample in a study of OX40 agonist ivuxolimab in advanced cancers. Libraries were prepared by immunoSEQ multiplex PCR; TCRdb keeps only in-frame clonotypes and omits some of them. Counted here are tens of thousands of clones, approximately 84% occurring once; the ten biggest clones make up roughly 1.1%. The specimen was CD4+ or CD8+ T cells sorted from blood, collected in a trial of the OX40 agonist ivuxolimab. The receptors were gathered from an adult with an advanced solid tumor such as melanoma, head and neck, liver or kidney cancer. Both conserved end residues are part of each CDR3. The order of the fields is CDR3 length, clone size, V gene, D gene, J gene, CDR3 DNA, CDR3 protein. A D gene is named only where the DNA matches it firmly. Not every row has a clone size; where given, it reads once, few, many or a size class.

len: 17
abundance: .
v_gene: TRBV5-1
d_gene: TRBD2
j_gene: TRBJ2-5
CDR3nt: TGCGCCAGCAGCCCAGGACTAGCGGGGGGGCCGGTTGAGACCCAGTACTTC
CDR3aa: CASSPGLAGGPVETQYF

len: 13
abundance: .
v_gene: TRBV14
d_gene: .
j_gene: TRBJ2-2
CDR3nt: TGTGCCAGCAGCTGGGTTGAGGACGGGGAGCTGTTTTTT
CDR3aa: CASSWVEDGELFF

len: 17
abundance: .
v_gene: TRBV29-1
d_gene: TRBD2
j_gene: TRBJ2-3
CDR3nt: TGCAGCGTGGGCTGGGTACCTCTAGCGGGAATAAGGGATACGCAGTATTTT
CDR3aa: CSVGWVPLAGIRDTQYF

len: 18
abundance: .
v_gene: TRBV9
d_gene: .
j_gene: TRBJ1-3
CDR3nt: TGTGCCAGCAGCGGGGGGGAGGGCGCGACCGGGCCTGGAAACACCATATATTTT
CDR3aa: CASSGGEGATGPGNTIYF

len: 15
abundance: .
v_gene: TRBV7-6
d_gene: .
j_gene: TRBJ1-5
CDR3nt: TGTGCCAGCGGCCGAGCGTTTTATAGCAATCAGCCCCAGCATTTT
CDR3aa: CASGRAFYSNQPQHF

len: 13
abundance: .
v_gene: TRBV5-6
d_gene: .
j_gene: TRBJ2-7
CDR3nt: TGTGCCAGCAGCTTAGACAGGTACTACGAGCAGTACTTC
CDR3aa: CASSLDRYYEQYF

len: 15
abundance: .
v_gene: TRBV7-3
d_gene: .
j_gene: TRBJ1-5
CDR3nt: TGTGCCAGCAGCTTTGACACGGACTCTAATCAGCCCCAGCATTTT
CDR3aa: CASSFDTDSNQPQHF

len: 13
abundance: .
v_gene: TRBV7-2
d_gene: .
j_gene: TRBJ2-3
CDR3nt: TGTGCCAGCAGCGCCCTACTAGCAGATACGCAGTATTTT
CDR3aa: CASSALLADTQYF

len: 14
abundance: .
v_gene: TRBV6-5
d_gene: .
j_gene: TRBJ1-2
CDR3nt: TGTGCCAGCAGTTACCAGGGAGGGAGTAATGGCTACACCTTC
CDR3aa: CASSYQGGSNGYTF

len: 15
abundance: once
v_gene: TRBV7-3
d_gene: .
j_gene: TRBJ2-6
CDR3nt: TGTGCCAGCAGCTTTCTGAACTCTGGGGCCAACGTCCTGACTTTC
CDR3aa: CASSFLNSGANVLTF

len: 13
abundance: .
v_gene: TRBV7-9
d_gene: TRBD1
j_gene: TRBJ1-1
CDR3nt: TGTGCCAGCAGCCGGACAGGGGGCTTTGAAGCTTTCTTT
CDR3aa: CASSRTGGFEAFF

len: 14
abundance: .
v_gene: TRBV30
d_gene: .
j_gene: TRBJ2-7
CDR3nt: TGTGCCTGGAGTGTACTGGACACATCCTACGAGCAGTACTTC
CDR3aa: CAWSVLDTSYEQYF

len: 13
abundance: .
v_gene: TRBV4-1
d_gene: .
j_gene: TRBJ1-2
CDR3nt: TGCGCCAGCAGAGCGGGAATCAACTATGGCTACACCTTC
CDR3aa: CASRAGINYGYTF

len: 15
abundance: .
v_gene: TRBV28
d_gene: .
j_gene: TRBJ1-2
CDR3nt: TGTGCCAGCAGCCTACCCGGGGCGGGGAGCTATGGCTACACCTTC
CDR3aa: CASSLPGAGSYGYTF

len: 15
abundance: once
v_gene: TRBV4-2
d_gene: .
j_gene: TRBJ2-4
CDR3nt: TGTGCCAGCAGCCAAGATGGTTATGGATTAAACATTCAGTACTTC
CDR3aa: CASSQDGYGLNIQYF

len: 12
abundance: .
v_gene: TRBV11-3
d_gene: .
j_gene: TRBJ2-3
CDR3nt: TGTGCCAGCAGCGCCCATACAGATACGCAGTATTTT
CDR3aa: CASSAHTDTQYF

len: 14
abundance: .
v_gene: TRBV7-2
d_gene: .
j_gene: TRBJ2-3
CDR3nt: TGTGCCAGCAGCTCGGACTCCCCGGGAGATACGCAGTATTTT
CDR3aa: CASSSDSPGDTQYF

len: 12
abundance: .
v_gene: TRBV6-5
d_gene: .
j_gene: TRBJ2-2
CDR3nt: TGTGCCAGCAGCAGGACAGCCGGGGAGCTGTTTTTT
CDR3aa: CASSRTAGELFF